The present TCR beta chain was sequenced within a study of cytomegalovirus exposure and HLA in healthy donors. V was cut by 1 base and J by 7 bases, with 4 bases left in between. In germline, CDR1 is MGHRA, CDR2 YSYEKL. The CDR3 length is 11 residues. Use of 60 Vbeta and 13 Jbeta primers characterized the PCR. Sequencing used immunoSEQ multiplex PCR; TCRdb keeps in-frame clones, though not all of them. The repertoire includes about 120,000 clones, approximately 80% of them detected once, and less than 3.5% sits in the top ten. The receptor comes from a female donor in good health and CMV-seronegative. The rearrangement joins TRBV4-1 to TRBJ1-2; D remains ambiguous. The source material was PBMCs. The chain's CDR3 is CASSQGGGYTF. In DNA form, the CDR3 reads TGCGCCAGCAGCCAAGGAGGTGGCTACACCTTC.